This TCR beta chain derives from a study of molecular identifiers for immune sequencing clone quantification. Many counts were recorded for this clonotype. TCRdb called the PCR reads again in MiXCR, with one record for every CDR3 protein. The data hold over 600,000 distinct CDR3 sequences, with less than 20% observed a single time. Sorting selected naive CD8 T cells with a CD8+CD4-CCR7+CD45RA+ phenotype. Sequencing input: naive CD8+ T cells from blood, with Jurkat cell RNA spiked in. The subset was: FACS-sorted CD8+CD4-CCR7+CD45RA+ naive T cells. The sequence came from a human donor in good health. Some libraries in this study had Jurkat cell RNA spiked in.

CDR3: CAWSVRSGRSYEQYF. CDR3 bases: TGTGCCTGGAGTGTACGATCCGGCAGGTCCTACGAGCAGTACTTC. The chain uses TRBV30 and TRBJ2-7; D call uncertain. This CDR3 has 15 residues. Trimming stripped 0 bases from V and 1 base from J, with 13 bases between. Germline-derived CDR1 and CDR2 are GTSNPN and SVGIG (reference sequence).